This T cell receptor beta chain was profiled in a study of cytomegalovirus exposure and HLA in healthy donors. For this clone: Its target is not known.

Both 60 Vbeta primers and 13 Jbeta primers went into the PCR. TCRdb keeps only in-frame clones here, not all; method: immunoSEQ multiplex PCR. Here the sample spans 80,000 to 100,000 clones, over 75% being singletons. Regarding the study as a whole: The study listed 164 cytomegalovirus-associated TCR beta chains. With further analysis later on, most CMV-associated TCR beta chains appeared HLA-restricted.

Sequenced material: PBMCs. The TCR originated in a man between 45 and 60 years old in good health and CMV-seropositive.

The CDR3 DNA sequence: TGTGCCAGCAGCGACAGGGTCGTGTTCTACGAGCAGTACTTC. This encodes CASSDRVVFYEQYF. The J gene is TRBJ2-7, the V gene TRBV2; TRBD1 matches at 7 bases. Unmatched junction bases numbered 8, after V lost 6 bases and J lost 3 bases. CDR3 size: 14 residues. The V gene's germline CDR1 is SNHLY and CDR2 FYNNEI.